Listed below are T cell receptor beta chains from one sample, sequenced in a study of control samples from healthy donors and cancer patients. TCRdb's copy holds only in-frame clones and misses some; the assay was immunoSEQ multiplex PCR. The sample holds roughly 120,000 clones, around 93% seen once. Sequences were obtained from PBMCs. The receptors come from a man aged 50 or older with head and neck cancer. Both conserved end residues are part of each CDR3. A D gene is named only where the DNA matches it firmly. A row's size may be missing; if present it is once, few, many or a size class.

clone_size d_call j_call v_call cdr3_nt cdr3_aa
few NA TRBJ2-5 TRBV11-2 TGTGCCAGCAGCTTAACGGAGACCCAGTACTTC CASSLTETQYF
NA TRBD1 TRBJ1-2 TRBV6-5 TGTGCCAGCAGTCCCGCCGGGACAGCCGGCTATGGCTACACCTTC CASSPAGTAGYGYTF
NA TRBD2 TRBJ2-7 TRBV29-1 TGCAGCGTTGAAGGGGCACGGGGGGTCTACGAGCAGTACTTC CSVEGARGVYEQYF
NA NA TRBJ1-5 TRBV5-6 TGTGCCAGCAGCTCCGGCAATCAGCCCCAGCATTTT CASSSGNQPQHF
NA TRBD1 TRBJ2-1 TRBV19 TGTGCCAGTAGTATGGGGACAGGCGAAATAAGGTCCTACAATGAGCAGTTCTTC CASSMGTGEIRSYNEQFF
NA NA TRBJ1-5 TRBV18 TGTGCCAGCTCGCTGGAGGACTCGGGCAAGCCCCAGCATTTT CASSLEDSGKPQHF
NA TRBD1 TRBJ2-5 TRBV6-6 TGTGCCAGCAGTCTAGACGCCGACAGGGAGGAGACCCAGTACTTC CASSLDADREETQYF
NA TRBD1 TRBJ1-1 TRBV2 TGTGCCAGCAGACCGTTAGGGACAGGGATGGCCACTGAAGCTTTCTTT CASRPLGTGMATEAFF
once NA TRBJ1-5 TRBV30 TGTGCCTGGGGCGGCAATCAGCCCCAGCATTTT CAWGGNQPQHF
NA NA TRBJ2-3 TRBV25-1 TGTGCCAGCAGTGGGGGCGGGACATTGGATACGCAGTATTTT CASSGGGTLDTQYF
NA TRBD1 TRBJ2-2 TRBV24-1 TGTGCCACCACCCCCGGGACAGCAACCGGGGAGCTGTTTTTT CATTPGTATGELFF
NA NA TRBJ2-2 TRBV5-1 TGCGCCAGCAGCGGGGGGCGCCCGATGAACACCGGGGAGCTGTTTTTT CASSGGRPMNTGELFF
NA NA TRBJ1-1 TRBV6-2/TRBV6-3 TGTGCCAGCAGTTATGTAGGGGGGCGCGTTTCCACTGAAGCTTTCTTT CASSYVGGRVSTEAFF
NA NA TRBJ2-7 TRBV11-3 TGTGCCAGCACGGGGGCCCCAGGGGAAACCTACGAGCAGTACTTC CASTGAPGETYEQYF
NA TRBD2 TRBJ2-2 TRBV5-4 TGTGCCAGCACCGAGGTCGGCGGGGGGGCTGTCGGGGAGCTGTTTTTT CASTEVGGGAVGELFF
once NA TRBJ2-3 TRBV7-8 TGTGCCAGCAGCGCCCCCGGGGCGAGGCCCACAGATACGCAGTATTTT CASSAPGARPTDTQYF
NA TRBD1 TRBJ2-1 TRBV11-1 TGTGCCAGCAGCTTAGAACAGGGGCTATACAATGAGCAGTTCTTC CASSLEQGLYNEQFF
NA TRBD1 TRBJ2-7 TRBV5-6 TGTGCCAGCCACCCACGAGGGGGCGCGGATCAGTACTTC CASHPRGGADQYF
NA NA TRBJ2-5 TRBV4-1 TGCGCCAGCAGCCGCCTGGTACAGCAAGAGACCCAGTACTTC CASSRLVQQETQYF
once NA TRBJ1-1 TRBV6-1 TGTGCCAGCAGTGAAGAATGGGTCACTGAAGCTTTCTTT CASSEEWVTEAFF
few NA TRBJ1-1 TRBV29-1 TGCAGCGTTTCCCGGGGGCAGGTTGAAGCTTTCTTT CSVSRGQVEAFF
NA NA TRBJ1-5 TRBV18 TGTGCCAGCTCTCCAGGGTACGGTCAGCCCCAGCATTTT CASSPGYGQPQHF
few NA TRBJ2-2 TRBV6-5 TGTGCCAGCAGTTACTCGAGGGGGAACACCGGGGAGCTGTTTTTT CASSYSRGNTGELFF
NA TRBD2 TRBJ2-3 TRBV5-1 TGCGCCAGCAGCTTACGCCCCGGACTAGCGGGGGGGCGAGTATCCGGGGATACGCAGTATTTT CASSLRPGLAGGRVSGDTQYF
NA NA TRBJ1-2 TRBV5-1 TGCGCCAGCAGCTTGATCCATGCCTCAGGTGGCTACACCTTC CASSLIHASGGYTF
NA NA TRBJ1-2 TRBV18 TGTGCCAGCTCACCGAAAGCGGGGGCGCATACCCCCGGGGGTGGCTACACCTTC CASSPKAGAHTPGGGYTF
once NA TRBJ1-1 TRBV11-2 TGTGCCAGCAGCGAGAACACTGAAGCTTTCTTT CASSENTEAFF
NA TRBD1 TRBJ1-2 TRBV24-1 TGTGCCACCAGTGATTTGCGCAGGGGGCATGGCTACACCTTC CATSDLRRGHGYTF
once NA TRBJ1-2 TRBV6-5 TGTGCCAGCAGTTACGGCGGGGTCCGGGGCTACACCTTC CASSYGGVRGYTF
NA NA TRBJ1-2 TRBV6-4 TGTGCCAGCAGTGGAAGGGTGGGGCCCCTTAACTATGGCTACACCTTC CASSGRVGPLNYGYTF
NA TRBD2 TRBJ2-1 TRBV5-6 TGTGCCAGCAGCTTCCGGACTAGCCGCAATGAGCAGTTCTTC CASSFRTSRNEQFF
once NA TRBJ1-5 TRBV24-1 TGTGCCACCAGTGAGGAGACAGCGGGCAATCAGCCCCAGCATTTT CATSEETAGNQPQHF
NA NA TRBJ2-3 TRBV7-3 TGTGCCAGCAGCTGGGGGAGTACCGCCACAGATACGCAGTATTTT CASSWGSTATDTQYF
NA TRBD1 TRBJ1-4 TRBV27 TGTGCCAGCAGTTCCCTAGGGGGCGCTCGAGAAAAACTGTTTTTT CASSSLGGAREKLFF
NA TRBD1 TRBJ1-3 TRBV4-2 TGTGCCAGCAGCCAGCCGAGCGCGGGACAGAGCTTTGGAAACACCATATATTTT CASSQPSAGQSFGNTIYF
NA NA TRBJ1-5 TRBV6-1 TGTGCCAGCAGTGAAGCGGGAGTCTGGGGCAATCAGCCCCAGCATTTT CASSEAGVWGNQPQHF
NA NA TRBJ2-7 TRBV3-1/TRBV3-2 TGTGCCAGCAGCCCCGGGGCGTACGAGCAGTACTTC CASSPGAYEQYF
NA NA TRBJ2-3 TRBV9 TGTGCCAGCAGGAGATACGGGGGTAGCGCAGATACGCAGTATTTT CASRRYGGSADTQYF
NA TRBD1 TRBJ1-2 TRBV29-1 TGCAGCGTTGAAAGGGGGGCCGAAGAAGGGACAGGGTATGGCTACACCTTC CSVERGAEEGTGYGYTF
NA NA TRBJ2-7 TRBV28 TGTGCCAGCAGTGCCCGGACAGCCTTTTCCTACGAGCAGTACTTC CASSARTAFSYEQYF
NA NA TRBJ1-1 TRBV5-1 TGCGCCAGCAGCTTGGCAGGGTGGGTGAACACTGAAGCTTTCTTT CASSLAGWVNTEAFF
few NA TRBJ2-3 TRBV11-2 TGTGCCAGCAGCCGGGGGGGACAGCCTCGCACAGATACGCAGTATTTT CASSRGGQPRTDTQYF
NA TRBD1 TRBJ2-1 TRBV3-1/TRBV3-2 TGTGCCAGCAGCCAGCACAGGGGCTCCAACCCTAGCTCCTACAATGAGCAGTTCTTC CASSQHRGSNPSSYNEQFF
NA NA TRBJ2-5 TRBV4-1 TGCGCCAGCAGCCAAGATAGAGACACTCCACCGACGACCCAGTACTTC CASSQDRDTPPTTQYF
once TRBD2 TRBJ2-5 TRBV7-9 TGTGCCAGCAGCTTAGGACTAGCGGAGACCCAGTACTTC CASSLGLAETQYF
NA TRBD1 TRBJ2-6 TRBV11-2 TGTGCCAGCAACACGGACAGGATCTCTGGGGCCAACGTCCTGACTTTC CASNTDRISGANVLTF
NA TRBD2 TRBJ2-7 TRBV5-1 TGCGCCAGCAGCCTGGGGCTAGCGGGTTCCTACGAGCAGTACTTC CASSLGLAGSYEQYF
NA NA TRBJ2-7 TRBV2 TGTGCCAGCAGTTGGGGTTTCTACGAGCAGTACTTC CASSWGFYEQYF
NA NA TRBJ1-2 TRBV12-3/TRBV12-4 TGTGCCAGCAGGCAGGGGTTGGATGGCTACACCTTC CASRQGLDGYTF
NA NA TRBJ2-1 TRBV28 TGTGCCAGCAGCCGCAGGGGGGCTTTCAGGAATGAGCAGTTCTTC CASSRRGAFRNEQFF
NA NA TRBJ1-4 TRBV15 TGTGCCACCAGCAGGGGAGGCAGTGGAGAAAAACTGTTTTTT CATSRGGSGEKLFF
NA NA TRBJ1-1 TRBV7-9 TGTGCCAGCAGCCCCGGACAGGAAGCTTTCTTT CASSPGQEAFF
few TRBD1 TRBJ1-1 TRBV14 TGTGCCAGCAGCCCGGGACAGTTCATAAACACTGAAGCTTTCTTT CASSPGQFINTEAFF